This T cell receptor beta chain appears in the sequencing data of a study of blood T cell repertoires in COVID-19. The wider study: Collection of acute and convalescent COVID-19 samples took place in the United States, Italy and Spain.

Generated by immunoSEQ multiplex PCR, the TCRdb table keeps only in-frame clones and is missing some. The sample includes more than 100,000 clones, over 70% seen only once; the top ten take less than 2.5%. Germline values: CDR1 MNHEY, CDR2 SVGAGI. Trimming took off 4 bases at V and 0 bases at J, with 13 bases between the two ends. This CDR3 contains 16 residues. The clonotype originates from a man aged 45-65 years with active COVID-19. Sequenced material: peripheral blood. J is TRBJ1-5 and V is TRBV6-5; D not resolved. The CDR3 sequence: CASSWSTSGSNQPQHF. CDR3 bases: TGTGCCAGCAGTTGGAGTACATCGGGTAGCAATCAGCCCCAGCATTTT.